Below, one T cell receptor (beta chain) is given with its context. Its cognate antigen is unknown. CDR3 length: 15 residues. In germline, CDR1 is SGHDT, CDR2 YYEEEE. Trimming removed 4 bases at V and 4 bases at J, with 15 bases between. The data belong to a study of T cells after yellow fever vaccination. Whole-study results and caveats: Peaking faster, on day 5 versus 15, the secondary response was nonetheless weaker. Reappearance after the booster was observed for most primary-vaccination clones (roughly 95% CD4, roughly 90% CD8).

Template switching by 5'RACE produced TCR cDNA, adding a universal primer site and UMIs. TCRdb called the 5' RACE reads again in MiXCR, with one record for every CDR3 protein. The sample lists 150,000 to 200,000 distinct CDR3 sequences; approximately 11% were seen once. The chain has TRBV5-6 and TRBJ2-1, with D possibly matching TRBD2 (8 bases). The sequencing used CD8+ T cells sorted from PBMCs, collected 15 days after the yellow fever booster vaccination. This clonotype originated in a man younger than 35 who received the YFV17D yellow fever vaccine. CDR3 coding DNA: TGTGCCAGCAGCACGGGGGGGACAGTTTACAATGAGCAGTTCTTC. Amino acids: CASSTGGTVYNEQFF.